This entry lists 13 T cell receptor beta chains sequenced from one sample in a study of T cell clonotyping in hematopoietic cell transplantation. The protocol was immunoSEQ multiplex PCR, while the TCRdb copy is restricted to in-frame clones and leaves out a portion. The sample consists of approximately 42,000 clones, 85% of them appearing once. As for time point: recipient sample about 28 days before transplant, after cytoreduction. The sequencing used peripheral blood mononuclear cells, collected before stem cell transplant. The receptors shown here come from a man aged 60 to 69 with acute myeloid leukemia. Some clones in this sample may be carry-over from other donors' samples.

CDR3 protein: CASSYYGTGGYEQYF. CDR3 nucleotides: TGTGCCAGCAGTTACTACGGGACAGGTGGCTACGAGCAGTACTTC. This chain links TRBV6-6 with TRBJ2-7, with TRBD1 matching over 8 bases. CDR1 is MNHNY, CDR2 SVGAGI, per germline (reference sequence). J lost 3 bases, V lost 1 base, and 5 bases had no gene match. This CDR3 spans 15 amino acids.

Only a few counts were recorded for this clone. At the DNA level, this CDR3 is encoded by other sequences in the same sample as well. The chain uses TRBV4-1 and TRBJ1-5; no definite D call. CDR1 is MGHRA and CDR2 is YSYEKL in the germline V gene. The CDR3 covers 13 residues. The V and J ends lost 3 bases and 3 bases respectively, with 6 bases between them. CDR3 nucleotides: TGCGCCAGCAGCCATGGACCCAATCAGCCCCAGCATTTT. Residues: CASSHGPNQPQHF.

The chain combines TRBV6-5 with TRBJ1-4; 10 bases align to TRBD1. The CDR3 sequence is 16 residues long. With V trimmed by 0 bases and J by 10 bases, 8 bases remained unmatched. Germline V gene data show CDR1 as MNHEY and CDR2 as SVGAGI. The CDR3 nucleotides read TGTGCCAGCAGTTACTCCGATCCGACAGGGGGCGGAAAACTGTTTTTT. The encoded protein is CASSYSDPTGGGKLFF.

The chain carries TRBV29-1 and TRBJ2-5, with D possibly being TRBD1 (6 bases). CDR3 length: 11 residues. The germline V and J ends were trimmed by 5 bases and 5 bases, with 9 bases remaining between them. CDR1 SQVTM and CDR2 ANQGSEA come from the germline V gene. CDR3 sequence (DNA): TGCAGCGTTAACAGGGCTGAGACCCAGTACTTC. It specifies CSVNRAETQYF.

The CDR3, as DNA: TGTGCCAGCAGCTTAGATAATCAGCCCCAGCATTTT. The encoded protein is CASSLDNQPQHF. The V and J genes are TRBV11-2 and TRBJ1-5; D unresolved. V was shortened by 0 bases and J by 4 bases, with 1 base between the two germline ends. The CDR3 runs 12 residues. Per the germline V gene, CDR1 is SGHAT and CDR2 is FQNNGV. The full variable domain, with the rest looked up from reference TRBV11-2 and TRBJ1-5, is EAGVAQSPRYKIIEKRQSVAFWCNPISGHATLYWYQQILGQGPKLLIQFQNNGVVDDSQLPKDRFSAERLKGVDSTLKIQPAKLEDSAVYLCASSLDNQPQHFGDGTRLSIL.

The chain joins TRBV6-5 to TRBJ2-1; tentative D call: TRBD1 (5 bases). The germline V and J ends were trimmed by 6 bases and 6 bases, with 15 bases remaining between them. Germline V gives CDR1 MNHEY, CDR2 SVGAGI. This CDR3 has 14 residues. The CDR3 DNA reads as TGTGCCAGCAGACCCGTGGGGCCGGGCAATGAGCAGTTCTTC. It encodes CASRPVGPGNEQFF.

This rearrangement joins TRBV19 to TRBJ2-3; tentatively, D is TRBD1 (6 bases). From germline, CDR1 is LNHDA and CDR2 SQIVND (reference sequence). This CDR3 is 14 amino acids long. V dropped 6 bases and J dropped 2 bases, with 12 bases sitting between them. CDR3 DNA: TGTGCCAGTAGCTGGGGACACCTCACAGATACGCAGTATTTT. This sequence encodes CASSWGHLTDTQYF.

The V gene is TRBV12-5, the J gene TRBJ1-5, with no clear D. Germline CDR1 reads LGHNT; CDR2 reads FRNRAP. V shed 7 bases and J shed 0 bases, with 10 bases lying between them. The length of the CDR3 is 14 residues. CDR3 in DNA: TGTGCTAGTGTCCTCGCTCATAGCAATCAGCCCCAGCATTTT. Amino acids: CASVLAHSNQPQHF.

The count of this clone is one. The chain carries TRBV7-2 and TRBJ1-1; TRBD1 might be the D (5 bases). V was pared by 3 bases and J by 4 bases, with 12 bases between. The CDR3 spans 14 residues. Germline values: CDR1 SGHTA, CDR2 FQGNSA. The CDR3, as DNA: TGTGCCAGCAGCTTGTTCGGGACGGCCACTGAAGCTTTCTTT. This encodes CASSLFGTATEAFF.

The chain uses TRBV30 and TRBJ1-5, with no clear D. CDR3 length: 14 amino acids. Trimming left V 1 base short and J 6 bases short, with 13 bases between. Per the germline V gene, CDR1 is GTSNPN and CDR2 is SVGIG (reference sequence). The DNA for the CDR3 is TGTGCCTGGAGTGAGAGTTGGCCCTCTCAGCCCCAGCATTTT. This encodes CAWSESWPSQPQHF.

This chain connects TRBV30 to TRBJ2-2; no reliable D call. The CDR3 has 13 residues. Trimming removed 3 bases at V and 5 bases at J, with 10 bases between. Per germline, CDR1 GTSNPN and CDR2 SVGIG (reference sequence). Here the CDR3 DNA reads TGTGCCTGGAGCTACCACTGGACCGGGGAGCTGTTTTTT. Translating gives CAWSYHWTGELFF.

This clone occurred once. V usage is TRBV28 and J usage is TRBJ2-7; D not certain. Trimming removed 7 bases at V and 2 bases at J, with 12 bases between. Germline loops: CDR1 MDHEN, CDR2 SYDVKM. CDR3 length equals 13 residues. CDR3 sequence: CASTQTPAYEQYF. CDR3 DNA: TGTGCCAGCACCCAAACTCCCGCCTACGAGCAGTACTTC.

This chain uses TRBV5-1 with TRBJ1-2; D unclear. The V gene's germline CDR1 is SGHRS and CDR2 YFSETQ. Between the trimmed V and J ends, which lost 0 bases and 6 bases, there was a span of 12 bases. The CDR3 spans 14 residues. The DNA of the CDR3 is TGCGCCAGCAGCTTGGGGGTGGCTACCGATGGCTACACCTTC. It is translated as CASSLGVATDGYTF. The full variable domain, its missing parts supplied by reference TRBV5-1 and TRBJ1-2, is KAGVTQTPRYLIKTRGQQVTLSCSPISGHRSVSWYQQTPGQGLQFLFEYFSETQRNKGNFPGRFSGRQFSNSRSEMNVSTLELGDSALYLCASSLGVATDGYTFGSGTRLTVV.